Below are 23 T cell receptor beta chains sequenced from a single sample in a study of CXCR3-negative and CXCR3-positive naive CD8 T cells. Study outcomes and limitations: TRB CDR3s of CXCR3-positive naive cells were more hydrophobic than those of CXCR3-negative naive cells.

UMI-labeled 5' RACE TRB cDNA libraries were prepared from the cells. TCRdb re-called the 5' RACE reads and shows each CDR3 protein once, DNA omitted. This sample's clone table lists approximately 7,000 distinct CDR3 sequences. Their specific antigens are unknown. Sequenced input: naive CXCR3+ CD8+ T cells from blood. Subset given: CD45RO-CCR7+CD27+CD95- naive CD8+ T cells expressing CXCR3 (TNR3+). The receptors originated from a human donor in good health. Some clones in this sample may be carry-over from other donors' samples.

This rearrangement joins TRBV5-1 to TRBJ2-4. The germline V gene has CDR1 SGHRS and CDR2 YFSETQ. CDR3 length: 13 residues. CDR3 sequence reads: CASSLIGKNIQYF.

The V gene is TRBV29-1, the J gene TRBJ2-1. CDR3 length: 11 amino acids. Germline V gives CDR1 SQVTM, CDR2 ANQGSEA. The CDR3 loop is CSVEGNNEQFF.

CDR3 sequence: CASSDRGWEQFF. The chain is built from TRBV6-1 and TRBJ2-1; absent DNA, TCRdb's TRBD1 call cannot be checked. CDR3 length: 12 amino acids. Germline V lookup: CDR1 MNHNS, CDR2 SASEGT.

This clonotype shows up as medium-sized by frequency. The V and J genes are TRBV21-1 and TRBJ1-6. TRBV21-1 has pseudogene status. CDR3 length equals 19 residues. CDR3 region: CASSKMRTSERPYNSPLHF.

The gene calls are TRBV7-3 and TRBJ2-3. The CDR3 sequence is 14 residues long. The germline gives CDR1 SGHTA, CDR2 FQGTGA. The chain's CDR3 is CASSLTIGEDTQYF.

This clonotype is medium-sized (0.01 to 0.1%) by frequency. The chain joins TRBV27 to TRBJ2-7; without DNA, the TCRdb call of TRBD1 cannot be checked. From germline, CDR1 is MNHEY and CDR2 SMNVEV (reference sequence). The CDR3 sequence is 13 residues long. CDR3 protein: CASSYNRLGEQYF.

This clonotype counts as medium-sized (0.01 to 0.1%) by frequency. The chain links TRBV5-1 to TRBJ1-1; as DNA is missing, the TRBD1 call by TCRdb cannot be tested. The germline V gene has CDR1 SGHRS and CDR2 YFSETQ. The CDR3 runs to 18 residues. The CDR3 sequence: CASSFKGSDRGLVLGAFF. Based on the CDR3 plus reference TRBV5-1 and TRBJ1-1, the full variable domain is KAGVTQTPRYLIKTRGQQVTLSCSPISGHRSVSWYQQTPGQGLQFLFEYFSETQRNKGNFPGRFSGRQFSNSRSEMNVSTLELGDSALYLCASSFKGSDRGLVLGAFFGQGTRLTVV.

The V gene is TRBV28, the J gene TRBJ2-7. Germline loops: CDR1 MDHEN, CDR2 SYDVKM. The CDR3 loop spans 14 amino acids. CDR3 sequence: CASSPVGSPYEQYF.

By frequency, this clonotype registers medium-sized. The CDR3 spells CASSGTGYYNEQFF. The chain joins TRBV5-1 to TRBJ2-1; TCRdb gives TRBD1 as the D gene, but with no DNA this cannot be confirmed. Germline V lookup: CDR1 SGHRS, CDR2 YFSETQ. The CDR3 runs to 14 residues. The full variable domain, rest sourced from reference TRBV5-1 and TRBJ2-1, is KAGVTQTPRYLIKTRGQQVTLSCSPISGHRSVSWYQQTPGQGLQFLFEYFSETQRNKGNFPGRFSGRQFSNSRSEMNVSTLELGDSALYLCASSGTGYYNEQFFGPGTRLTVL.

The CDR3 loop is CASSGQGGEKLFF. The rearrangement joins TRBV6-5 to TRBJ1-4; the D call of TRBD1 rests on TCRdb alone, since no DNA is present to check it. There are 13 residues in the CDR3. CDR1 and CDR2 (germline): MNHEY, SVGAGI.

The rearrangement joins TRBV7-9 to TRBJ2-2; TCRdb's D call, TRBD1, is unchecked because there is no DNA. This CDR3 has 16 amino acids. Germline V gene sequence: CDR1 SEHNR, CDR2 FQNEAQ (reference sequence). The CDR3 is CASSRTGTVNTGELFF.

Considering frequency, this clonotype is medium-sized. The chain employs TRBV6-2 or TRBV6-3 and TRBJ2-1; TCRdb's D call, TRBD2, is unchecked because there is no DNA. Germline V gene lookup returns CDR1 MNHEY and CDR2 SVGEGT. This CDR3 region has 17 residues. The CDR3 is CASSYGPRESFYNEQFF.

The chain links TRBV27 to TRBJ1-4; checking the TCRdb D call of TRBD1 is not possible without DNA. Germline CDR1 reads MNHEY; CDR2 reads SMNVEV (reference sequence). The CDR3 sequence is 13 residues long. CDR3 region: CASRTGANEKLFF.

According to its frequency, this clonotype is medium-sized. The chain couples TRBV2 to TRBJ2-7; the D gene TCRdb calls, TRBD1, cannot be checked with no DNA. The germline gives CDR1 SNHLY, CDR2 FYNNEI. The CDR3 has 14 residues. This CDR3 is CASSKSTGSNEQYF.

The V gene is TRBV20-1, the J gene TRBJ2-1. Germline V gene sequence: CDR1 DFQATT, CDR2 SNEGSKA (reference sequence). The CDR3 consists of 12 residues. The CDR3 loop reads CSAKDSYNEQFF.

The chain combines TRBV7-9 with TRBJ2-1. The CDR3 consists of 14 residues. Germline V lookup: CDR1 SEHNR, CDR2 FQNEAQ (reference sequence). The CDR3 sequence is CASSASGTYNEQFF.

The chain couples TRBV19 to TRBJ2-1; lacking DNA, the TRBD1 call made by TCRdb goes unchecked. Per the germline V gene, CDR1 is LNHDA and CDR2 is SQIVND (reference sequence). CDR3 size: 14 residues. CDR3 region: CASAYRVGYNEQFF.

Judged by frequency, this clonotype is medium-sized. The gene calls are TRBV20-1 and TRBJ2-3; TCRdb calls TRBD2, which cannot be checked without DNA. Germline CDR1 DFQATT, CDR2 SNEGSKA (reference sequence). The CDR3 is 16 residues long. CDR3 region: CSASTLTSGLGDTQYF.

The chain links TRBV12-3 or TRBV12-4 to TRBJ2-1. The CDR3 covers 12 residues. The CDR3 spells CASSNGLNEQFF.

This clonotype is deemed large by its frequency. The J gene is TRBJ1-2, the V gene TRBV18; the TCRdb call, TRBD1, lacks DNA for checking. This CDR3 spans 11 amino acids. CDR1 and CDR2 (germline): KGHSH, LQKENI. The CDR3 loop reads CASSPDSGYTF.

The V gene is TRBV30, the J gene TRBJ2-7; checking the TCRdb D call of TRBD1 is not possible without DNA. The germline gives CDR1 GTSNPN, CDR2 SVGIG (reference sequence). The CDR3 contains 14 residues. The CDR3 sequence is CAWSVLGQGYEQYF.

Judged by frequency, this clonotype is medium-sized. The chain joins TRBV5-5 to TRBJ1-2. There are 15 residues in the CDR3. Germline CDR1 is SGHKS and CDR2 is YYEKEE (reference sequence). This chain's CDR3 is CASSPYSGGPYGYTF.

Frequency places this clonotype as medium-sized (0.01 to 0.1%). The rearrangement links TRBV29-1 to TRBJ2-1; TCRdb outputs TRBD1, but without DNA this stays unchecked. CDR3 length: 12 amino acids. Looked up from germline, CDR1 is SQVTM and CDR2 is ANQGSEA. The CDR3 is CSVLSAVHEQFF.